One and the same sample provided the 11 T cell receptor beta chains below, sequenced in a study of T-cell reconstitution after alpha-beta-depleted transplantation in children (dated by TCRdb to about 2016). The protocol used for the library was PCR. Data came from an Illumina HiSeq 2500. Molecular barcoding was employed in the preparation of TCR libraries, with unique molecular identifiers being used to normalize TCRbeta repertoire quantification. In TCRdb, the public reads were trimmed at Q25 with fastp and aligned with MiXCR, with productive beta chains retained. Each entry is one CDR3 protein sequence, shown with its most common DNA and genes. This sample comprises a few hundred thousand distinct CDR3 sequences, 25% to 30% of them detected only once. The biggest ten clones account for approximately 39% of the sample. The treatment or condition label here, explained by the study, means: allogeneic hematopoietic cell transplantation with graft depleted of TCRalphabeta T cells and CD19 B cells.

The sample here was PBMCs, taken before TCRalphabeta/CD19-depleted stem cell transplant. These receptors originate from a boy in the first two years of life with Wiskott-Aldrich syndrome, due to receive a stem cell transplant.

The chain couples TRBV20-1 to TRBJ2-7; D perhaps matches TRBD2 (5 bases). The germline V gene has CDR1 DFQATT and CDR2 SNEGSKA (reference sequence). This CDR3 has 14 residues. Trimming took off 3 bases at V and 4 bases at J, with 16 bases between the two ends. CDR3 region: CSARALREVYEQYF. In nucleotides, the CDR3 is TGCAGTGCTAGGGCCTTACGGGAAGTATACGAGCAGTACTTC.

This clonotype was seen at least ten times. The CDR3 protein is CASSRETNTGELFF. The CDR3 bases are TGTGCCAGCAGCCGAGAGACGAACACCGGGGAGCTGTTTTTT. The rearrangement uses TRBV11-2 and TRBJ2-2; D is uncertain. Germline loops: CDR1 SGHAT, CDR2 FQNNGV. Trimming removed 5 bases from V and 0 bases from J, with 7 bases in between. This CDR3 has 14 amino acids.

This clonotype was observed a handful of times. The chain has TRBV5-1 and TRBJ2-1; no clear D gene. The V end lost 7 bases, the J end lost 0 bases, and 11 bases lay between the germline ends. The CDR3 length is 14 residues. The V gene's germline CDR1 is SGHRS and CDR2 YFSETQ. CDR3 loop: CASGVSGSYNEQFF. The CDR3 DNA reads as TGCGCCAGCGGGGTTTCGGGCTCCTACAATGAGCAGTTCTTC.

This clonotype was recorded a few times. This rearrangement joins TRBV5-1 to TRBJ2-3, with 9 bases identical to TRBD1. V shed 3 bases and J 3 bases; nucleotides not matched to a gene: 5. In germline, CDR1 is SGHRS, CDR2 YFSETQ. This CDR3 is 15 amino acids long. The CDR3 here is CASSWTGTGTDTQYF. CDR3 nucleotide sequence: TGCGCCAGCAGCTGGACCGGGACAGGGACAGATACGCAGTATTTT. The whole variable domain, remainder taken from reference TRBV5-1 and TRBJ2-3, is KAGVTQTPRYLIKTRGQQVTLSCSPISGHRSVSWYQQTPGQGLQFLFEYFSETQRNKGNFPGRFSGRQFSNSRSEMNVSTLELGDSALYLCASSWTGTGTDTQYFGPGTRLTVL.

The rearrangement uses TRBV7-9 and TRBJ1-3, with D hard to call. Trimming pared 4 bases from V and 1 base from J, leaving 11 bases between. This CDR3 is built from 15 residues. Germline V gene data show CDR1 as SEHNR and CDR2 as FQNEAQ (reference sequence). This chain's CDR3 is CASSSDSGSGNTIYF. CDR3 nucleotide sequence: TGTGCCAGCAGCTCAGACTCCGGGTCTGGAAACACCATATATTTT.

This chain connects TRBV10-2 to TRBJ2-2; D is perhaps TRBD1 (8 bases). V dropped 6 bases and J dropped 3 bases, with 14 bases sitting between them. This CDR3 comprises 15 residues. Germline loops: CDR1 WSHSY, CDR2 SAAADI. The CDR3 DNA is TGCGCCAGCAGGAGACAGGGGAGGGACACCGGGGAGCTGTTTTTT. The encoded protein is CASRRQGRDTGELFF.

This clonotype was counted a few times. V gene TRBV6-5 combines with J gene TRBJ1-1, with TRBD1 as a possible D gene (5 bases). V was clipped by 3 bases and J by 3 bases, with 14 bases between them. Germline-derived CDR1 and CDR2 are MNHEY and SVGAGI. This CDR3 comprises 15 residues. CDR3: CASSYGGAGYTEAFF. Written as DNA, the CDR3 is TGTGCCAGCAGTTATGGTGGGGCCGGTTACACTGAAGCTTTCTTT.

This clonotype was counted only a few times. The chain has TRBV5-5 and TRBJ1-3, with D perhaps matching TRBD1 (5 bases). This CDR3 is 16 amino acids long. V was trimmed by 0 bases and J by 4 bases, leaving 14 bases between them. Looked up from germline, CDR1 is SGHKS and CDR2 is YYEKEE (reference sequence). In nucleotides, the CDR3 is TGTGCCAGCAGCTTGGTAATGAGGGGTTTCGGAAACACCATATATTTT. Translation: CASSLVMRGFGNTIYF.

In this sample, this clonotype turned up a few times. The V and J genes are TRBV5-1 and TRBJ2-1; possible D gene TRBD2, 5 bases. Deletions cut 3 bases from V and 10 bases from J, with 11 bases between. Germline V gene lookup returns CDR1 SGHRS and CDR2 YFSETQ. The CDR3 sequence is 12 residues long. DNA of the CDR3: TGCGCCAGCAGCTCGGCGGGTAAGGAGCAGTTCTTC. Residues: CASSSAGKEQFF.

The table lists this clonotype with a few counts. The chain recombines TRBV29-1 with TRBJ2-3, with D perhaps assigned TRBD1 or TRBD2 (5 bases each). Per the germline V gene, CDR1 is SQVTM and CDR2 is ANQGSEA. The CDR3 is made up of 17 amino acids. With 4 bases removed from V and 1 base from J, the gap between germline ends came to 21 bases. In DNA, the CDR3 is TGCAGCGTTGCCCCAAAACGGGACGGACAACGCACAGATACGCAGTATTTT. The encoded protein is CSVAPKRDGQRTDTQYF.

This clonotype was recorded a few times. CDR3 bases: TGTGCCAGCAGCCCTACTAGCGGGAGTACCTACGAGCAGTACTTC. Amino acid sequence: CASSPTSGSTYEQYF. The V call is TRBV7-2, the J call TRBJ2-7; 11 bases map to TRBD2. The germline CDR1 and CDR2 sequences are SGHTA and FQGNSA. V lost 5 bases, J lost 2 bases, and 5 bases stayed unmatched. The CDR3 runs 15 residues.